A single sample gave rise to the 9 T cell receptor beta chains below, sequenced in a study of T cells after yellow fever vaccination. TCRdb re-analysed the 5' RACE reads in MiXCR, keeping a single row per CDR3 protein. The sample contains 340,000 or so distinct CDR3 sequences, about 12% of which appear only once. The input for sequencing was CD4+ T cells sorted from PBMCs, taken 15 days after the yellow fever booster vaccination. The origin of the receptors is a man between 18 and 35 years old who received the YFV17D yellow fever vaccine.

The chain recombines TRBV9 with TRBJ1-1, with D tentatively TRBD1 (6 bases). The CDR3 contains 14 residues. CDR1 is SGDLS and CDR2 is YYNGEE in the germline V gene. V dropped 3 bases and J dropped 1 base, with 10 bases sitting between them. In DNA form, the CDR3 reads TGTGCCAGCAGCGAAGGGGGGAGGAACACTGAAGCTTTCTTT. It translates to CASSEGGRNTEAFF.

The rearrangement uses TRBV5-6 and TRBJ2-5; 7 bases match TRBD2. After removal of 4 bases from V and 2 bases from J, the junction contained 11 bases not matched to a gene. Germline V gene data show CDR1 as SGHDT and CDR2 as YYEEEE. CDR3 length: 16 residues. This CDR3 reads CASSAAYERGQETQYF. The DNA of the CDR3 is TGTGCCAGCAGCGCAGCTTACGAGCGGGGACAAGAGACCCAGTACTTC. Full variable domain (remainder filled in from reference TRBV5-6 and TRBJ2-5): DAGVTQSPTHLIKTRGQQVTLRCSPKSGHDTVSWYQQALGQGPQFIFQYYEEEERQRGNFPDRFSGHQFPNYSSELNVNALLLGDSALYLCASSAAYERGQETQYFGPGTRLLVL.

This clonotype was picked up a small number of times. The chain employs TRBV5-1 and TRBJ2-7; TRBD2 matches 8 bases. After removal of 3 bases from V and 1 base from J, the junction contained 6 bases not matched to a gene. Germline-derived CDR1 and CDR2 are SGHRS and YFSETQ. The CDR3 loop spans 15 amino acids. CDR3 coding DNA: TGCGCCAGCAGCTCCGGGGGGGACAAATCCTACGAGCAGTACTTC. Its protein product is CASSSGGDKSYEQYF.

The rearrangement links TRBV27 to TRBJ1-2; TRBD1 matches at 7 bases. Germline lookup yields CDR1 MNHEY and CDR2 SMNVEV (reference sequence). V trimming: 2 bases; J trimming: 6 bases; junction bases outside the gene matches: 12. This CDR3 has 16 amino acids. CDR3 nucleotide sequence: TGTGCCAGCAGTTTAAAAGCTAGGGGGCGAGGTGATGGCTACACCTTC. This sequence encodes CASSLKARGRGDGYTF.

The chain is built from TRBV19 and TRBJ1-5; the D gene is possibly TRBD1 (6 bases). V lost 5 bases and J 3 bases, leaving 11 bases between the germline ends. There are 14 residues in the CDR3. Germline values: CDR1 LNHDA, CDR2 SQIVND (reference sequence). The DNA for the CDR3 is TGTGCCAGTAGTCTTCAGGGGCACAATCAGCCCCAGCATTTT. Its translation is CASSLQGHNQPQHF.

In this sample, this clonotype turned up a few times. The V call is TRBV7-9, the J call TRBJ1-1; a possible D gene is TRBD1 (6 bases). Germline values: CDR1 SEHNR, CDR2 FQNEAQ (reference sequence). Trimming left V 3 bases short and J 5 bases short, with 13 bases between. The CDR3 sequence is 14 residues long. The chain's CDR3 is CASSFIGGGTEAFF. The DNA of the CDR3 is TGTGCCAGCAGCTTTATCGGAGGGGGGACTGAAGCTTTCTTT.

This clonotype has only a few counts. The V gene is TRBV7-9, the J gene TRBJ2-3; TRBD2 aligns across 9 bases. J was trimmed by 2 bases and V by 6 bases; bases with no gene match: 6. From germline, CDR1 is SEHNR and CDR2 FQNEAQ (reference sequence). The CDR3 is 15 amino acids. As DNA, the CDR3 is TGTGCCAGCAGTCTGTTAGCGGGGGTCACAGATACGCAGTATTTT. Its protein is CASSLLAGVTDTQYF. Complete variable domain (other parts from reference TRBV7-9 and TRBJ2-3): DTGVSQNPRHKITKRGQNVTFRCDPISEHNRLYWYRQTLGQGPEFLTYFQNEAQLEKSRLLSDRFSAERPKGSFSTLEIQRTEQGDSAMYLCASSLLAGVTDTQYFGPGTRLTVL.

This clonotype was recorded at least ten times. The chain joins TRBV11-2 to TRBJ1-6; D unclear. CDR1 is SGHAT, CDR2 FQNNGV, per germline. Between the trimmed V and J ends, which lost 3 bases and 10 bases, there was a span of 13 bases. CDR3 length: 14 amino acids. CDR3 coding DNA: TGTGCCAGCAGCTTGAGGTCCGGGGTCTCACCCCTCCACTTT. Protein: CASSLRSGVSPLHF.

This clonotype was counted ten times or more. V usage is TRBV5-1 and J usage is TRBJ1-4, with a tentative D call TRBD1 (5 bases). The germline V gene encodes CDR1 SGHRS and CDR2 YFSETQ. Trimming pared 4 bases from V and 5 bases from J, leaving 9 bases between. The CDR3 is made up of 13 amino acids. CDR3 in amino acids: CASSPEGNEKLFF. CDR3 nucleotide sequence: TGCGCCAGCAGCCCGGAGGGGAATGAAAAACTGTTTTTT.